This T cell receptor (beta chain) was profiled in a study of a mutant IDH1 vaccine in newly diagnosed glioma. Study details: Averaging around 40 years of age, treated patients were roughly 60% male and around 38% female. Receipt of radiotherapy, temozolomide, or both preceded the study, and most received both. General study findings and limits: Detectable vaccine-induced immune responses arose in almost 95% of patients. Any relationship between pseudoprogression and changes in top peripheral T cell clonotypes seemed absent.

This CDR3 region has 15 residues. V was trimmed by 4 bases and J by 0 bases, leaving 13 bases between them. CDR1 and CDR2 (germline): SQVTM, ANQGSEA. The sample's time point: baseline, week 1 (first vaccination visit). The treatment denotes: pre-vaccination baseline after standard-of-care therapy. As regards this clone: Its antigen is currently unknown.

This table comes from immunoSEQ multiplex PCR, and its TCRdb copy is limited to in-frame clones, with some not included. The data contain 20,000 to 25,000 clones, over 75% of them singletons. The chain recombines TRBV29-1 with TRBJ2-1; no firm D call. The sequence came from a man aged 40-50 years with glioma. Here the sequenced sample was PBMCs, taken from a glioma patient treated with radiotherapy, temozolomide or both. CDR3 amino acids: CSVVPETSSYNEQFF. CDR3 DNA sequence: TGCAGCGTTGTACCGGAGACGAGCTCCTACAATGAGCAGTTCTTC.